Following are 25 T cell receptor beta chains from one sample sequenced in a study of blood T cells in healthy people across ages (dated by TCRdb to between 2015 and 2016). Library preparation employed 5' RACE. The reads were generated on an Illumina HiSeq 2500. The second PCR ran for about 6 to 12 cycles and used a J-beta primer mix along with a sample-barcoded 5' primer. The public reads were reprocessed in TCRdb via fastp at Q25 and MiXCR, keeping in-frame beta chains. Rows merge per CDR3 protein into single entries with the most common DNA and genes. This sample has 800,000 to 1,300,000 distinct CDR3 sequences in its table, and around 27% of those were observed once. Around 0.75% of the sample comes from the top ten. The same specimen was also included in a second study, on T cells of mothers and their children.

Sequencing was done on a sample of blood. The receptors come from a girl aged 2 to 9 in good health.

The chain carries TRBV20-1 and TRBJ1-2, with 9 bases identical to TRBD1. Germline values: CDR1 DFQATT, CDR2 SNEGSKA (reference sequence). The CDR3 has 15 amino acids. V shed 0 bases, J shed 5 bases, and the junction held 7 bases outside the gene matches. CDR3 DNA sequence: TGCAGTGCTAGAGATCCAGGGACAGGGACTTATGGCTACACCTTC. As protein: CSARDPGTGTYGYTF.

This clonotype was counted at least ten times. The chain carries TRBV9 and TRBJ2-1; 7 bases line up with TRBD2. This CDR3 is 13 amino acids long. V was clipped by 0 bases and J by 9 bases; unmatched bases: 3. Germline CDR1 is SGDLS and CDR2 is YYNGEE. CDR3 in DNA: TGTGCCAGCAGCGTAGGGGGAGGGTTTGAGCAGTTCTTC. Its translation: CASSVGGGFEQFF.

The table lists this clonotype with a few counts. Germline is not matched at one junction end, which may reflect a read error. This chain joins TRBV5-1 and TRBJ2-7; the match to TRBD2 covers 12 bases. The CDR3 extends over 14 amino acids. Germline-derived CDR1 and CDR2 are SGHRS and YFSETQ. CDR3 DNA sequence: TGCGCCAGCAGCATGACTAGCGGGAGTTACGAGCAGTGCTTC. It yields the protein CASSMTSGSYEQCF.

This clonotype was seen only a few times. The chain employs TRBV29-1 and TRBJ2-4, with no clear D. Germline assignment: CDR1 SQVTM and CDR2 ANQGSEA. Trimming cost V 7 bases and J 0 bases, with 10 bases left between them. This CDR3 has 13 amino acids. DNA of the CDR3: TGCAGCGGGTTGGTACTAGCCAAAAACATTCAGTACTTC. Translation gives CSGLVLAKNIQYF.

This clonotype came up a few times. The J gene is TRBJ2-7, the V gene TRBV12-5, with 7 bases aligning to TRBD2. The CDR3 length is 13 residues. CDR1 and CDR2 (germline): LGHNT, FRNRAP. Unmatched junction bases numbered 4, after V lost 6 bases and J lost 2 bases. CDR3 residues: CASGTGTTYEQYF. The CDR3, as DNA: TGTGCTAGTGGAACCGGGACTACCTACGAGCAGTACTTC.

There are a few counts of this clonotype. This chain joins TRBV20-1 and TRBJ2-1; TRBD1 might be the D (5 bases). The end of the DNA is better explained by TRBJ2-7, so the J call may be wrong. This CDR3 has 13 amino acids. The V gene's germline CDR1 is DFQATT and CDR2 SNEGSKA (reference sequence). The CDR3 DNA sequence: TGCAGTGCCCTGAACCCCAGGGTCCACGAGCAGTACTTC. Amino acid sequence: CSALNPRVHEQYF.

This clonotype was seen a few times. The gene calls are TRBV29-1 and TRBJ1-2; no clear D gene. Deletions cut 0 bases from V and 8 bases from J, with 10 bases between. Germline V gene sequence: CDR1 SQVTM, CDR2 ANQGSEA. The CDR3 extends over 12 amino acids. CDR3 protein: CSVEEGIDGYTF. CDR3 nucleotide sequence: TGCAGCGTTGAAGAGGGAATTGACGGCTACACCTTC.

The V and J genes are TRBV29-1 and TRBJ2-5; D call uncertain. The DNA end is a closer match to TRBJ2-7, so the J assignment may be wrong. The CDR3 is made up of 12 amino acids. Germline V gene data show CDR1 as SQVTM and CDR2 as ANQGSEA. The DNA of the CDR3 is TGCAGCGTGAAAACTGGCGTCCACGAGCAGTACTTC. It is translated as CSVKTGVHEQYF.

The V call is TRBV28, the J call TRBJ2-5; D is uncertain. The V and J ends lost 3 bases and 3 bases respectively, with 11 bases between them. The CDR3 runs to 14 residues. Germline V gene data show CDR1 as MDHEN and CDR2 as SYDVKM. In DNA, the CDR3 is TGTGCCAGCAGTTTGTTGGGCAGGAAAGAGACCCAGTACTTC. Amino acids: CASSLLGRKETQYF.

J is TRBJ2-3 and V is TRBV2; D possibly corresponds to TRBD1 (5 bases). In germline, CDR1 is SNHLY, CDR2 FYNNEI. The V end lost 3 bases, the J end lost 8 bases, and 21 bases lay between the germline ends. This CDR3 is 16 amino acids long. Here the CDR3 reads CASSEAAGLSPPTQYF. Written as DNA, the CDR3 is TGTGCCAGCAGTGAGGCTGCAGGGCTCTCCCCCCCTACGCAGTATTTT.

This clonotype was observed a few times. This sequence joins TRBV29-1 and TRBJ2-1, with D perhaps being TRBD1 or TRBD2 (5 bases each). This CDR3 region has 13 residues. Between the trimmed V and J ends, which lost 4 bases and 1 base, there was a span of 8 bases. Germline V CDR1 and CDR2: SQVTM, ANQGSEA. CDR3 amino acids: CSVVGVSYNEQFF. CDR3 bases: TGCAGCGTTGTGGGGGTATCCTACAATGAGCAGTTCTTC.

The chain couples TRBV2 to TRBJ2-7; the D is unclear. The J call is doubtful: the DNA matches TRBJ2-1 better. Per germline, CDR1 SNHLY and CDR2 FYNNEI. CDR3 size: 13 residues. The CDR3 DNA sequence: TGTGCCGGCGCCTCCCTGGCTGGTGGTGAGCAGTTCTTC. Amino acid sequence: CAGASLAGGEQFF.

The chain has TRBV6-2 or TRBV6-3 and TRBJ1-3; D not certain. Germline CDR1 MNHEY, CDR2 SVGEGT. The CDR3 has 16 residues. Trimming pared 2 bases from V and 0 bases from J, leaving 11 bases between. CDR3 sequence: CASSYEADYSGNTIYF. DNA of the CDR3: TGTGCCAGCAGTTACGAAGCAGACTACTCTGGAAACACCATATATTTT.

V is TRBV5-1 and J is TRBJ2-7; D might be TRBD2 (6 bases). The CDR3 totals 13 residues. Germline V gene data show CDR1 as SGHRS and CDR2 as YFSETQ. Trimming pared 4 bases from V and 7 bases from J, leaving 15 bases between. This CDR3 reads CASSTGGSREQYF. CDR3 coding DNA: TGCGCCAGCAGCACCGGGGGATCGCGGGAGCAGTACTTC.

This chain joins TRBV20-1 and TRBJ1-2; D possibly corresponds to TRBD1 (6 bases). V was cut by 4 bases and J by 8 bases, with 17 bases left in between. This CDR3 is 13 amino acids long. The germline gives CDR1 DFQATT, CDR2 SNEGSKA (reference sequence). For the CDR3, the DNA is TGCAGTGCTATAGCCGCCGGGGGCAAGGGCTACACCTTC. Encoded protein: CSAIAAGGKGYTF.

This rearrangement joins TRBV5-1 to TRBJ1-3; tentative D call: TRBD1 (6 bases). The V and J ends lost 4 bases and 1 base respectively, with 15 bases between them. The CDR3 has 16 residues. The V gene's germline CDR1 is SGHRS and CDR2 YFSETQ. In DNA form, the CDR3 reads TGCGCCAGCAGCACCTCGGACAGTGGATCTGGAAACACCATATATTTT. This gives the protein CASSTSDSGSGNTIYF.

A few counts support this clonotype. The chain links TRBV28 to TRBJ1-3, with no clear D. Germline V gene sequence: CDR1 MDHEN, CDR2 SYDVKM. Trimming cost V 3 bases and J 1 base, with 7 bases left between them. The CDR3 loop spans 14 amino acids. The CDR3 sequence: CASSFDLSGNTIYF. The CDR3 DNA reads TGTGCCAGCAGTTTCGACTTGTCTGGAAACACCATATATTTT.

This clonotype has only a few counts. The genes are TRBV7-2 and TRBJ1-6, with unresolved D. The CDR3 has 13 residues. Trimming cost V 3 bases and J 6 bases, with 6 bases left between them. Germline loops: CDR1 SGHTA, CDR2 FQGNSA. In DNA, the CDR3 is TGTGCCAGCAGCTTGGGAGCTAATTCACCCCTCCACTTT. Its translation is CASSLGANSPLHF.

This clonotype was found a few times. The CDR3 region is CASSDEGNTEAFF. CDR3 nucleotide sequence: TGCGCCAGCAGCGATGAAGGGAACACTGAAGCTTTCTTT. The chain uses TRBV5-1 and TRBJ1-1; D is uncertain. The CDR3 is made up of 13 amino acids. Trimming shortened V by 4 bases and J by 1 base, and 8 bases separated the two germline ends. The germline CDR1 and CDR2 sequences are SGHRS and YFSETQ.

A few counts support this clonotype. V gene TRBV19 combines with J gene TRBJ1-2, with D maybe TRBD1 (5 bases). The CDR3 has 13 amino acids. Germline V gives CDR1 LNHDA, CDR2 SQIVND (reference sequence). V gave up 6 bases and J gave up 8 bases, with 16 bases separating them. The CDR3 nucleotides are TGTGCCAGTAGGAGGAGAGGGGCGGAAGGCTACACCTTC. It yields the protein CASRRRGAEGYTF.

This rearrangement joins TRBV24-1 to TRBJ1-1, with a tentative D call TRBD1 (6 bases). This CDR3 comprises 14 residues. V was shortened by 7 bases and J by 1 base, with 12 bases between the two germline ends. Looked up from germline, CDR1 is KGHDR and CDR2 is SFDVKD. CDR3 in amino acids: CATSPGGANTEAFF. The CDR3 DNA sequence: TGTGCCACCAGCCCCGGGGGGGCGAACACTGAAGCTTTCTTT.

This clonotype was picked up one time. This chain links TRBV28 with TRBJ2-5; 7 bases are shared with TRBD1. Germline loops: CDR1 MDHEN, CDR2 SYDVKM. The CDR3 runs 16 residues. After removal of 6 bases from V and 5 bases from J, the junction contained 15 bases not matched to a gene. The CDR3 DNA reads as TGTGCCAGCAGCCCTGACAGATACAGGGGTATTGAGACCCAGTACTTC. Its translation is CASSPDRYRGIETQYF.

The sample holds a few counts of this clonotype. CDR3 coding DNA: TGTGCCAGCAGCGTGGGGGCCACCGGGGAGCTGTTTTTT. Its protein is CASSVGATGELFF. This chain joins TRBV9 and TRBJ2-2; possibly TRBD1 for D (6 bases). With 2 bases removed from V and 4 bases from J, the gap between germline ends came to 6 bases. Germline V lookup: CDR1 SGDLS, CDR2 YYNGEE. The CDR3 is made up of 13 amino acids.

Many counts were recorded for this clonotype. The chain carries TRBV20-1 and TRBJ2-7; either TRBD1 or TRBD2 may fit D (7 bases each). Per germline, CDR1 DFQATT and CDR2 SNEGSKA (reference sequence). With 5 bases removed from V and 6 bases from J, the gap between germline ends came to 11 bases. CDR3 size: 11 residues. The CDR3 protein is CSAVRGGEQYF. Written as DNA, the CDR3 is TGCAGTGCTGTCAGGGGGGGCGAGCAGTACTTC.

The chain joins TRBV9 to TRBJ1-1; no firm D call. Germline V CDR1 and CDR2: SGDLS, YYNGEE. The CDR3 has 13 amino acids. V lost 4 bases to trimming and J lost 6 bases, with 13 bases between them. CDR3 amino acids: CASSPNSGAEAFF. CDR3 coding DNA: TGTGCCAGCAGCCCCAACTCTGGGGCTGAAGCTTTCTTT.